Each of the 23 T cell receptor beta chains below was sequenced from the same sample in a study of T cells in Graves' hyperthyroidism and ophthalmopathy. TCR beta CDR3 regions were amplified from RNA. A first-round RT-PCR of the TCR CDR3 used the HTBI primer set. TCRdb passed the multiplex PCR reads through MiXCR, listing each CDR3 protein once. The table includes some 550,000 distinct CDR3 sequences, 20% detected once. Sequencing was done on a sample of blood. The receptors were gathered from a man aged 18 to 30 with Graves' hyperthyroidism.

This clonotype was detected only a few times. The chain combines TRBV5-6 with TRBJ2-7; D ambiguous. The CDR3 is 14 amino acids. Trimming stripped 4 bases from V and 5 bases from J, with 16 bases between. Germline V gene data show CDR1 as SGHDT and CDR2 as YYEEEE. The CDR3 nucleotides read TGTGCCAGCAGCCTACCATTTGCCACAGACGAGCAGTACTTC. Amino acid sequence: CASSLPFATDEQYF. The variable domain in full, completed from reference TRBV5-6 and TRBJ2-7, reads DAGVTQSPTHLIKTRGQQVTLRCSPKSGHDTVSWYQQALGQGPQFIFQYYEEEERQRGNFPDRFSGHQFPNYSSELNVNALLLGDSALYLCASSLPFATDEQYFGPGTRLTVT.

The V gene is TRBV6-5, the J gene TRBJ1-6; no clear D. Trimming removed 2 bases from V and 6 bases from J, with 14 bases in between. The CDR3 contains 16 residues. CDR1 MNHEY and CDR2 SVGAGI come from the germline V gene. CDR3 nucleotide sequence: TGTGCCAGCAGTTACCGAGGAGGGCCCATTAATTCACCCCTCCACTTT. It codes for CASSYRGGPINSPLHF.

As to this clonotype: The conserved final phenylalanine or tryptophan is absent from the CDR3, which likely points to a read error. The J gene is TRBJ1-1, the V gene TRBV4-1, with D perhaps TRBD1 (5 bases). This CDR3 contains 14 residues. In germline, CDR1 is MGHRA, CDR2 YSYEKL. The V end lost 10 bases, the J end lost 1 base, and 16 bases lay between the germline ends. CDR3 sequence: CATRGPLKNTEAFL. CDR3 sequence (DNA): TGCGCCACCCGGGGCCCGCTTAAGAACACTGAAGCTTTCTTA.

The table lists this clonotype with many counts. The CDR3 is CASSEGTDRDEQYF. DNA for the CDR3: TGTGCCAGCAGTGAAGGGACAGACAGGGACGAGCAGTACTTC. The rearrangement joins TRBV6-1 to TRBJ2-7; 7 positions agree with TRBD1. The J segment lost 5 bases and the V segment lost 1 base, leaving 5 bases of the junction unmatched. The CDR3 loop spans 14 amino acids. Germline V gene sequence: CDR1 MNHNS, CDR2 SASEGT.

Regarding this clonotype: With a much larger clone just one base away, this may be a read error. This sequence joins TRBV10-3 and TRBJ2-7; D is unclear. From germline, CDR1 is ENHRY and CDR2 SYGVKD. This CDR3 spans 12 amino acids. CDR3 loop: CTISEFTYEQYF. As DNA, the CDR3 is TGTACCATCAGTGAGTTCACTTACGAGCAGTACTTC.

This clonotype has a count of ten or more. The gene calls are TRBV28 and TRBJ2-2; no reliable D call. The CDR3 spans 12 residues. Germline V gene sequence: CDR1 MDHEN, CDR2 SYDVKM. Trimming stripped 4 bases from V and 8 bases from J, with 8 bases between. CDR3 amino acids: CASSYPRGELFF. The CDR3 nucleotides are TGTGCCAGCAGTTACCCGAGGGGGGAGCTGTTTTTT.

About this clonotype: One junction end does not reproduce the germline sequence, and a read error may be involved. V and J are TRBV12-3 or TRBV12-4 and TRBJ1-1, with TRBD1 as a possible D gene (5 bases). This CDR3 contains 13 residues. The CDR3 region is CASGPMRGAEVFF. The CDR3 region has the DNA TGTGCCAGCGGTCCGATGCGAGGGGCTGAAGTTTTCTTT.

This clonotype was seen ten or more times. Here the CDR3 DNA reads TGTGCCAGCTATTTGGGGGCCACAGGGGTTGGCTCTGGAAACACCATATATTTT. Encoded protein: CASYLGATGVGSGNTIYF. J is TRBJ1-3 and V is TRBV6-4, with 7 bases matching TRBD1. Germline lookup yields CDR1 MRHNA and CDR2 SNTAGT. With 8 bases clipped from V and 0 bases from J, the junction kept 16 bases outside the gene matches. CDR3 length equals 18 residues.

This clonotype has a count of ten or more. This rearrangement joins TRBV28 to TRBJ2-2; the D is unclear. Trimming pared 6 bases from V and 6 bases from J, leaving 17 bases between. CDR1 MDHEN and CDR2 SYDVKM come from the germline V gene. This CDR3 comprises 15 residues. The CDR3 loop reads CASSPGPVRPGELFF. The CDR3 coding sequence is TGTGCCAGCAGCCCTGGGCCAGTTCGGCCCGGGGAGCTGTTTTTT.

This clonotype was picked up many times. This chain links TRBV19 with TRBJ1-2; D is ambiguous. CDR3 length: 11 residues. Trimming shortened V by 1 base and J by 6 bases, and 3 bases separated the two germline ends. CDR1 and CDR2 (germline): LNHDA, SQIVND (reference sequence). The CDR3 region is CASSIGNGYTF. CDR3 DNA sequence: TGTGCCAGTAGTATAGGAAATGGCTACACCTTC.

The chain employs TRBV27 and TRBJ1-5, with no clear D. CDR1 and CDR2 (germline): MNHEY, SMNVEV (reference sequence). Trimming took off 1 base at V and 6 bases at J, with 13 bases between the two ends. The CDR3 is made up of 15 amino acids. The CDR3 bases are TGTGCCAGCAGTTTATTGGCGGAACCCAGTCAGCCCCAGCATTTT. Amino acid sequence: CASSLLAEPSQPQHF.

The chain combines TRBV14 with TRBJ1-2; TRBD1 is a possible D gene (5 bases). The CDR3 is made up of 12 amino acids. Trimming pared 0 bases from V and 8 bases from J, leaving 7 bases between. Germline lookup yields CDR1 SGHDN and CDR2 FVKESK. The CDR3 nucleotides read TGTGCCAGCAGCCAAGATGGGGGGGGCTACACCTTC. This translates into CASSQDGGGYTF.

The chain carries TRBV6-1 and TRBJ2-7; weak D call: TRBD1 (5 bases). This CDR3 comprises 13 residues. Germline lookup yields CDR1 MNHNS and CDR2 SASEGT. Trimming took off 5 bases at V and 2 bases at J, with 10 bases between the two ends. This CDR3 reads CASSKDTPYEQYF. The DNA of the CDR3 is TGTGCCAGCAGTAAGGACACTCCCTACGAGCAGTACTTC.

In its sample, this clonotype was seen many times. The V gene is TRBV7-9, the J gene TRBJ2-5; possibly TRBD1 for D (6 bases). Germline assignment: CDR1 SEHNR and CDR2 FQNEAQ (reference sequence). V was cut by 4 bases and J by 1 base, with 10 bases left in between. CDR3 size: 14 residues. As DNA, the CDR3 is TGTGCCAGCAGCTGGATACAGGGCCAAGAGACCCAGTACTTC. The encoded protein is CASSWIQGQETQYF.

In its sample, this clonotype was seen many times. The DNA of the CDR3 is TGTGCCAGCAGTTTTGCAGAAACCAAGACTGAAGCTTTCTTT. Amino acids: CASSFAETKTEAFF. This chain joins TRBV12-3 or TRBV12-4 and TRBJ1-1, with D unresolved. V shed 3 bases and J shed 5 bases, with 13 bases lying between them. The CDR3 runs 14 residues.

This clonotype was seen many times. The chain links TRBV11-2 to TRBJ1-2; 7 bases are shared with TRBD1. With V trimmed by 2 bases and J by 2 bases, 5 bases remained unmatched. Germline CDR1 is SGHAT and CDR2 is FQNNGV. The CDR3 contains 15 residues. CDR3 sequence (DNA): TGTGCCAGCAGCTTATTAGGACAGGTCAACTATGGCTACACCTTC. As protein: CASSLLGQVNYGYTF.

Ten or more counts support this clonotype. V is TRBV28 and J is TRBJ1-5, with D maybe TRBD1 (5 bases). V was cut by 1 base and J by 11 bases, with 9 bases left in between. The CDR3 totals 12 residues. Germline V gene lookup returns CDR1 MDHEN and CDR2 SYDVKM. The CDR3, as DNA: TGTGCCAGCAGTTTATCTGGGGGTACCCAGCATTTT. Protein product: CASSLSGGTQHF.

This clonotype was recorded many times. This rearrangement joins TRBV5-1 to TRBJ1-1; D possibly corresponds to TRBD1 (5 bases). Germline assignment: CDR1 SGHRS and CDR2 YFSETQ. Trimming left V 7 bases short and J 3 bases short, with 13 bases between. The CDR3 extends over 13 amino acids. The CDR3 loop is CASYSGRDTEAFF. Written as DNA, the CDR3 is TGCGCCAGCTACTCTGGCAGGGACACTGAAGCTTTCTTT. The variable domain in full, completed from reference TRBV5-1 and TRBJ1-1, reads KAGVTQTPRYLIKTRGQQVTLSCSPISGHRSVSWYQQTPGQGLQFLFEYFSETQRNKGNFPGRFSGRQFSNSRSEMNVSTLELGDSALYLCASYSGRDTEAFFGQGTRLTVV.

J is TRBJ1-2 and V is TRBV6-1, with 9 bases that match TRBD1. Trimming removed 0 bases from V and 7 bases from J; junction bases left unmatched: 12. CDR1 MNHNS and CDR2 SASEGT come from the germline V gene. This CDR3 is built from 17 residues. CDR3 residues: CASSEAGPGTGSSGYTF. The CDR3 DNA reads TGTGCCAGCAGTGAAGCGGGCCCCGGGACAGGGAGCAGTGGCTACACCTTC.

This clonotype was seen many times. This sequence joins TRBV20-1 and TRBJ1-1, with D perhaps matching TRBD1 (6 bases). This CDR3 has 14 residues. Trimming stripped 5 bases from V and 1 base from J, with 14 bases between. Germline CDR1 reads DFQATT; CDR2 reads SNEGSKA (reference sequence). The CDR3 bases are TGCAGTGCTTACAGGGTGGGGAGGAACACTGAAGCTTTCTTT. Its translation is CSAYRVGRNTEAFF.

V gene TRBV30 combines with J gene TRBJ2-7, with a possible D match to TRBD2 (5 bases). V gave up 4 bases and J gave up 0 bases, with 16 bases separating them. The CDR3 runs 15 residues. Germline lookup yields CDR1 GTSNPN and CDR2 SVGIG (reference sequence). The DNA of the CDR3 is TGTGCCTGGACCCCTGACGAGGGCCCCTCCTACGAGCAGTACTTC. It codes for CAWTPDEGPSYEQYF. The complete variable domain, with remaining parts taken from reference TRBV30 and TRBJ2-7, reads SQTIHQWPATLVQPVGSPLSLECTVEGTSNPNLYWYRQAAGRGLQLLFYSVGIGQISSEVPQNLSASRPQDRQFILSSKKLLLSDSGFYLCAWTPDEGPSYEQYFGPGTRLTVT.

This clonotype was observed a few times. One junction end disagrees with the germline gene, perhaps due to a read error. J is TRBJ2-5 and V is TRBV12-3 or TRBV12-4; TRBD2 might be the D (6 bases). The CDR3 loop spans 11 amino acids. The CDR3 DNA sequence: TGTGCCGGCAGCACCGGGGGAACCCAGTACTTC. Amino acids: CAGSTGGTQYF.

Remarks on this clonotype: This CDR3 is missing its conserved last phenylalanine or tryptophan, likely due to a read error. This rearrangement joins TRBV19 to TRBJ2-5; D unresolved. The CDR3 loop spans 11 amino acids. Germline V lookup: CDR1 LNHDA, CDR2 SQIVND (reference sequence). Trimming left V 3 bases short and J 5 bases short, with 4 bases between. The CDR3 DNA is TGTGCCAGTAGTATGGGGGAGACCCAGTACGTC. It encodes CASSMGETQYV.